The TCR beta chain described here comes from a study of shared clonotypes between healthy human individuals. Study results and limitations: Genetic and exposure-history diversity was limited by the small donor number.

For each subset, genomic DNA was distributed in equal portions over several immunoSEQ plates. Some clones are missing from TCRdb's copy, which holds only in-frame ones; the method was immunoSEQ multiplex PCR. The sample contains about 2.4 million clones, 93% of which appear only once. On this clone itself: Antigen unknown.

V was clipped by 3 bases and J by 0 bases; unmatched bases: 11. This CDR3 has 17 amino acids. CDR1 SGHTA and CDR2 FQGNSA come from the germline V gene. This sequence was found in a man aged 18 to 29 in good health. Some clones in this sample may be carry-over from other donors' samples. Sequencing was done on a sample of naive CD4+ T cells from PBMCs. Sample subset: CD45RA+ positively selected. The J gene is TRBJ2-7, the V gene TRBV7-2; TRBD2 aligns across 7 bases. The CDR3 region has the DNA TGTGCCAGCAGCTTGCCAGCGGGACGCAAGAGCTCCTACGAGCAGTACTTC. It translates to CASSLPAGRKSSYEQYF.